A single sample is the source of the 24 T cell receptor beta chains below, sequenced in a study of Tregs in tolerant kidney transplant recipients. Their cognate antigens are unknown. The data were produced by immunoSEQ multiplex PCR, yet TCRdb's version contains in-frame clones alone and is incomplete. Here the sample spans roughly 20,000 clones, roughly two thirds being singletons. The sample comprised Tregs from blood cultured with allogeneic cells. The source of these receptors is a human donor in good health.

This chain connects TRBV29-1 to TRBJ1-2; D uncertain. The CDR3 is made up of 11 amino acids. Trimming pared 0 bases from V and 4 bases from J, leaving 3 bases between. Germline assignment: CDR1 SQVTM and CDR2 ANQGSEA. DNA of the CDR3: TGCAGCGTTGAAGATGGCTATGGCTACACCTTC. Encoded protein: CSVEDGYGYTF. The variable domain in full, with the rest retrieved from reference TRBV29-1 and TRBJ1-2, is SAVISQKPSRDICQRGTSLTIQCQVDSQVTMMFWYRQQPGQSLTLIATANQGSEATYESGFVIDKFPISRPNLTFSTLTVSNMSPEDSSIYLCSVEDGYGYTFGSGTRLTVV.

This sequence joins TRBV6-4 and TRBJ1-5, with D tentatively TRBD1 (5 bases). Germline CDR1 reads MRHNA; CDR2 reads SNTAGT. The length of the CDR3 is 13 residues. The V end was cut by 8 bases, the J end by 5 bases, with 13 bases between. The CDR3 nucleotides read TGTGCCAGCGGCCGGGGGAGGGATCAGCCCCAGCATTTT. This sequence encodes CASGRGRDQPQHF.

This sequence joins TRBV29-1 and TRBJ2-5; no clear D gene. Germline loops: CDR1 SQVTM, CDR2 ANQGSEA. The ends were cut back, 4 bases at V and 4 bases at J, with 16 bases in the middle. This CDR3 comprises 14 residues. This CDR3 reads CSVAQSRVAETQYF. CDR3 in DNA: TGCAGCGTTGCACAGTCACGGGTCGCAGAGACCCAGTACTTC.

The V call is TRBV11-2, the J call TRBJ1-6, with unresolved D. Between the trimmed V and J ends, which lost 1 base and 11 bases, there was a span of 15 bases. The germline V gene has CDR1 SGHAT and CDR2 FQNNGV. The CDR3 loop spans 15 amino acids. The DNA of the CDR3 is TGTGCCAGCAGCTTAGTTTCTGCCTCATGGGCACCCCTCCACTTT. Translated: CASSLVSASWAPLHF. Filled out from reference TRBV11-2 and TRBJ1-6, the complete variable domain reads EAGVAQSPRYKIIEKRQSVAFWCNPISGHATLYWYQQILGQGPKLLIQFQNNGVVDDSQLPKDRFSAERLKGVDSTLKIQPAKLEDSAVYLCASSLVSASWAPLHFGNGTRLTVT.

The chain is built from TRBV15 and TRBJ1-2; TRBD1 aligns across 7 bases. CDR3 size: 16 residues. V shed 3 bases and J 3 bases; nucleotides not matched to a gene: 10. Germline CDR1 is LNHNV and CDR2 is YYDKDF (reference sequence). The CDR3 here is CATSRATGEVDYGYTF. The CDR3 DNA reads as TGTGCCACCAGCAGGGCTACAGGGGAGGTTGACTATGGCTACACCTTC.

The gene calls are TRBV7-6 and TRBJ2-2, with TRBD1 matching over 9 bases. J gave up 6 bases and V 4 bases, and 6 bases lay outside the gene matches. The CDR3 loop spans 15 amino acids. Germline V gene data show CDR1 as SGHVS and CDR2 as FNYEAQ. The CDR3 protein is CASSSTGGRPGELFF. The DNA for the CDR3 is TGTGCCAGCAGCTCAACAGGGGGCCGACCCGGGGAGCTGTTTTTT.

The chain has TRBV7-2 and TRBJ2-5, with 11 bases fitting TRBD1. Per the germline V gene, CDR1 is SGHTA and CDR2 is FQGNSA. V was pared by 5 bases and J by 8 bases, with 10 bases of the junction left unmatched. The CDR3 runs to 15 residues. The CDR3 loop is CASSLRDRGSGTQYF. In DNA form, the CDR3 reads TGTGCCAGCAGCCTCCGGGACAGGGGGTCGGGTACCCAGTACTTC.

The chain recombines TRBV19 with TRBJ2-6; D remains unclear. Trimming shortened V by 5 bases and J by 0 bases, and 11 bases separated the two germline ends. CDR1 and CDR2 (germline): LNHDA, SQIVND (reference sequence). The CDR3 consists of 16 residues. The CDR3 region has the DNA TGTGCCAGTAGTGAGGTACAGCTCTCTGGGGCCAACGTCCTGACTTTC. It specifies CASSEVQLSGANVLTF.

By proportion, this clone is medium-sized. The chain couples TRBV5-5 to TRBJ1-5; perhaps TRBD1 as D (5 bases). The length of the CDR3 is 14 residues. With 0 bases removed from V and 6 bases from J, the gap between germline ends came to 10 bases. Germline assignment: CDR1 SGHKS and CDR2 YYEKEE (reference sequence). The CDR3 loop is CASSLVGAGQPQHF. CDR3 nucleotide sequence: TGTGCCAGCAGCTTGGTTGGGGCGGGTCAGCCCCAGCATTTT.

The chain has TRBV2 and TRBJ1-5; D possibly corresponds to TRBD1 (5 bases). This CDR3 is 13 amino acids long. Trimming pared 5 bases from V and 7 bases from J, leaving 12 bases between. Per germline, CDR1 SNHLY and CDR2 FYNNEI. The CDR3 coding sequence is TGTGCCAGCAGTTTACTCGGGGGACAGCCCCAGCATTTT. Its translation is CASSLLGGQPQHF.

The chain carries TRBV5-1 and TRBJ1-1; 7 nucleotides align to TRBD1. Germline CDR1 and CDR2: SGHRS and YFSETQ. The V segment lost 7 bases and the J segment 0 bases; nucleotides outside the gene matches: 3. The CDR3 extends over 13 amino acids. The CDR3 region is CASQTGVNTEAFF. The CDR3 region has the DNA TGCGCCAGCCAAACAGGGGTGAACACTGAAGCTTTCTTT. The whole variable domain, filled in from reference TRBV5-1 and TRBJ1-1, reads KAGVTQTPRYLIKTRGQQVTLSCSPISGHRSVSWYQQTPGQGLQFLFEYFSETQRNKGNFPGRFSGRQFSNSRSEMNVSTLELGDSALYLCASQTGVNTEAFFGQGTRLTVV.

The chain couples TRBV7-3 to TRBJ2-2; 7 bases fit TRBD2. The CDR3 length is 16 residues. CDR1 SGHTA and CDR2 FQGTGA come from the germline V gene. J gave up 2 bases and V 1 base, and 4 bases lay outside the gene matches. The CDR3 loop is CASSLNRGGNTGELFF. CDR3 sequence (DNA): TGTGCCAGCAGCTTAAATCGCGGGGGTAACACCGGGGAGCTGTTTTTT.

This chain connects TRBV27 to TRBJ2-1; D tentatively fits TRBD1 or TRBD2 (5 bases each). In germline, CDR1 is MNHEY, CDR2 SMNVEV (reference sequence). V lost 7 bases and J lost 0, with 16 bases in between. This CDR3 has 16 amino acids. This CDR3 is CASIPGPRSSYNEQFF. The CDR3 region has the DNA TGTGCCAGCATCCCGGGACCAAGGAGCTCCTACAATGAGCAGTTCTTC.

Here the CDR3 DNA reads TGCGCCAGCAGCTTGGGCTTTGGAGGGTTCGGCAATGAGCAGTTCTTC. Translating gives CASSLGFGGFGNEQFF. This chain uses TRBV5-1 with TRBJ2-1, with D possibly being TRBD2 (6 bases). V lost 0 bases and J lost 6, with 16 bases in between. Germline V gene data show CDR1 as SGHRS and CDR2 as YFSETQ. The CDR3 sequence is 16 residues long.

This chain uses TRBV6-1 with TRBJ2-5; 15 bases map to TRBD2. Trimming cost V 7 bases and J 5 bases; bases outside gene matches: 5. This CDR3 spans 15 amino acids. Germline V lookup: CDR1 MNHNS, CDR2 SASEGT. The CDR3: CASTSGTSGGETQYF. CDR3 DNA: TGTGCCAGCACGTCGGGGACTAGCGGGGGGGAGACCCAGTACTTC.

The gene calls are TRBV2 and TRBJ1-3; 8 bases are a match to TRBD1. The CDR3 contains 15 residues. Germline loops: CDR1 SNHLY, CDR2 FYNNEI. J lost 2 bases, V lost 7 bases, and 7 bases had no gene match. CDR3 in amino acids: CASNLQGDPGNTIYF. The CDR3 coding sequence is TGTGCCAGCAACCTACAGGGGGACCCTGGAAACACCATATATTTT.

Only one count was recorded for this clone. V is TRBV5-1 and J is TRBJ1-4; 7 bases line up with TRBD1. CDR1 and CDR2 from the germline V gene are SGHRS and YFSETQ. V was clipped by 5 bases and J by 7 bases; unmatched bases: 8. This CDR3 has 14 residues. CDR3 sequence reads: CASRSGTAGEKLFF. The CDR3 coding sequence is TGCGCCAGCAGGTCCGGGACAGCAGGTGAAAAACTGTTTTTT.

The J gene is TRBJ1-2, the V gene TRBV30; D perhaps matches TRBD1 (5 bases). V was shortened by 4 bases and J by 3 bases, with 9 bases between the two germline ends. CDR1 and CDR2 from the germline V gene are GTSNPN and SVGIG (reference sequence). This CDR3 has 12 residues. The CDR3 DNA reads TGTGCCTGGACAGGGCCCTACTATGGCTACACCTTC. It specifies CAWTGPYYGYTF.

The chain uses TRBV6-1 and TRBJ1-6; no firm D call. Germline CDR1 is MNHNS and CDR2 is SASEGT. This CDR3 is 14 amino acids long. The V and J ends lost 7 bases and 7 bases respectively, with 14 bases between them. The CDR3 sequence is CASNAGLWNSPLHF. The DNA of the CDR3 is TGTGCCAGCAATGCGGGGTTATGGAATTCACCCCTCCACTTT.

J is TRBJ2-5 and V is TRBV7-6; 9 bases agree with TRBD1. V trimming: 4 bases; J trimming: 6 bases; junction bases outside the gene matches: 3. The CDR3 runs 13 residues. Germline V gives CDR1 SGHVS, CDR2 FNYEAQ. CDR3 loop: CASSSGQGQTQYF. The CDR3 nucleotides are TGTGCCAGCAGCTCCGGACAGGGGCAGACCCAGTACTTC.

V and J are TRBV4-2 and TRBJ2-3; 8 bases are a match to TRBD1. The CDR3 runs 15 residues. Per the germline V gene, CDR1 is LGHNA and CDR2 is YNFKEQ. V lost 4 bases and J lost 1; bases outside the gene matches: 4. This CDR3 is CASSLTGAGTDTQYF. The CDR3 DNA reads as TGTGCCAGCAGCCTGACAGGGGCAGGCACAGATACGCAGTATTTT.

The genes are TRBV2 and TRBJ1-5; possibly TRBD1 for D (6 bases). With 4 bases removed from V and 7 bases from J, the gap between germline ends came to 14 bases. CDR1 and CDR2 from the germline V gene are SNHLY and FYNNEI. This CDR3 contains 14 residues. CDR3 region: CASSGQALGQPQHF. In nucleotides, the CDR3 is TGTGCCAGCAGTGGACAGGCCCTAGGACAGCCCCAGCATTTT.

The chain employs TRBV7-9 and TRBJ2-3, with no clear D. From germline, CDR1 is SEHNR and CDR2 FQNEAQ (reference sequence). V was cut by 5 bases and J by 0 bases, with 6 bases left in between. The CDR3 contains 13 residues. CDR3 in DNA: TGTGCCAGCAGCCCACCTAGCACAGATACGCAGTATTTT. Its protein product is CASSPPSTDTQYF. The full variable domain, in which reference TRBV7-9 and TRBJ2-3 provide the parts outside the CDR3, is DTGVSQNPRHKITKRGQNVTFRCDPISEHNRLYWYRQTLGQGPEFLTYFQNEAQLEKSRLLSDRFSAERPKGSFSTLEIQRTEQGDSAMYLCASSPPSTDTQYFGPGTRLTVL.

V and J are TRBV5-4 and TRBJ2-2, with D uncertain. Germline V gives CDR1 SGHNT, CDR2 YYREEE (reference sequence). With 5 bases removed from V and 0 bases from J, the gap between germline ends came to 2 bases. The length of the CDR3 is 12 residues. The CDR3 spells CASSTNTGELFF. CDR3 coding DNA: TGTGCCAGCAGTACGAACACCGGGGAGCTGTTTTTT. The variable domain in full, completed from reference TRBV5-4 and TRBJ2-2, reads ETGVTQSPTHLIKTRGQQVTLRCSSQSGHNTVSWYQQALGQGPQFIFQYYREEENGRGNFPPRFSGLQFPNYSSELNVNALELDDSALYLCASSTNTGELFFGEGSRLTVL.